This T cell receptor (beta chain) was identified in a study of cytomegalovirus exposure and HLA in healthy donors. PCR was performed using 60 Vbeta and 13 Jbeta primers. Sequenced by immunoSEQ multiplex PCR; TCRdb stores in-frame clones only, minus some. The data contain roughly 130,000 clones, 80% of them singletons. Findings and limits, study-wide: Altogether, about 160 TCR beta chains were recorded as cytomegalovirus-associated. Reportedly, diagnosis of cytomegalovirus status by the classifier showed high specificity and sensitivity.

With respect to this clone: Its antigen is currently unknown.

The sequenced material came from PBMCs. The clonotype comes from a man aged 25 to 45 in good health and CMV-seronegative.

The CDR3 coding sequence is TGCAGCGTGAAGACAGGAACTAGCACAGATACGCAGTATTTT. Translated, it gives CSVKTGTSTDTQYF. The chain has TRBV29-1 and TRBJ2-3; tentatively, D is TRBD1 (6 bases). V shed 6 bases and J shed 0 bases, with 13 bases lying between them. The germline CDR1 and CDR2 sequences are SQVTM and ANQGSEA. The length of the CDR3 is 14 residues.